The 10 T cell receptor beta chains given below trace back to one sample, sequenced in a study of blood T cell repertoires in COVID-19. Repertoires were generated with immunoSEQ multiplex PCR, while TCRdb's copy carries only in-frame clones and drops some. The sample contains a few hundred thousand clones, around 87% of which appear only once. Sequencing used PBMCs or T cells enriched from blood (not recorded which). These receptor sequences come from a man aged 40-55 years in a cohort exposed to, infected with or recovered from COVID-19 (not recorded which).

The chain combines TRBV18 with TRBJ1-1; tentatively, D is TRBD1 (5 bases). V gave up 2 bases and J gave up 2 bases, with 18 bases separating them. Germline lookup yields CDR1 KGHSH and CDR2 LQKENI. The CDR3 contains 17 residues. For the CDR3, the DNA is TGTGCCAGCTCACCAAACGTGTGGGGGGGTAAAAACACTGAAGCTTTCTTT. Encoded protein: CASSPNVWGGKNTEAFF.

The chain couples TRBV28 to TRBJ1-2, with 10 nucleotides matching TRBD1. Germline lookup yields CDR1 MDHEN and CDR2 SYDVKM. This CDR3 is built from 14 residues. V trimming: 5 bases; J trimming: 8 bases; junction bases outside the gene matches: 8. CDR3 in amino acids: CASSRPGTGVGYTF. For the CDR3, the DNA is TGTGCCAGCAGTAGACCCGGGACAGGGGTCGGCTACACCTTC.

The chain employs TRBV7-2 and TRBJ1-5, with D unresolved. CDR3 length: 14 amino acids. V was clipped by 1 base and J by 6 bases, with 10 bases between them. Germline lookup yields CDR1 SGHTA and CDR2 FQGNSA. The CDR3 sequence is CASSLDSGGQPQHF. CDR3 nucleotides: TGTGCCAGCAGCTTAGATAGTGGTGGTCAGCCCCAGCATTTT.

The chain uses TRBV3-1 (or the pseudogene TRBV3-2) and TRBJ2-1, with 10 bases that match TRBD2. This CDR3 comprises 19 residues. Germline CDR1 and CDR2: LGHDT and YNNKEL (reference sequence). Trimming removed 1 base from V and 10 bases from J; junction bases left unmatched: 19. The CDR3 sequence is CASSQVPPLAGVNIREQFF. The CDR3, as DNA: TGTGCCAGCAGCCAAGTACCGCCCCTAGCGGGAGTAAATATAAGGGAGCAGTTCTTC.

The V gene is TRBV28, the J gene TRBJ1-1, with 8 bases lining up with TRBD1. The trim removed 5 bases at V and 7 bases at J, leaving 12 bases unmatched. CDR1 is MDHEN, CDR2 SYDVKM, per germline. The length of the CDR3 is 15 residues. The CDR3 reads CASSPSAGGGFEAFF. CDR3 coding DNA: TGTGCCAGCAGTCCCTCGGCAGGGGGCGGATTTGAAGCTTTCTTT.

This chain joins TRBV10-3 and TRBJ1-2; 7 nucleotides match TRBD1. CDR3 length: 14 amino acids. V gave up 6 bases and J gave up 1 base; unmatched junction bases: 5. Germline-derived CDR1 and CDR2 are ENHRY and SYGVKD. Here the CDR3 DNA reads TGTGCCATCAGCCCCCGGGACAGTAACTATGGCTACACCTTC. Translation: CAISPRDSNYGYTF.

This rearrangement joins TRBV28 to TRBJ1-1; perhaps TRBD1 as D (6 bases). The CDR3 extends over 16 amino acids. Germline V gene lookup returns CDR1 MDHEN and CDR2 SYDVKM. V was pared by 3 bases and J by 1 base, with 15 bases between. CDR3: CASSLIGGGSNTEAFF. The CDR3, as DNA: TGTGCCAGCAGTTTGATAGGGGGGGGATCGAACACTGAAGCTTTCTTT.

The genes are TRBV18 and TRBJ2-1; TRBD1 aligns across 11 bases. V lost 3 bases to trimming and J lost 8 bases; unmatched junction nucleotides: 6. The V gene's germline CDR1 is KGHSH and CDR2 LQKENI. The CDR3 runs to 15 residues. The chain's CDR3 is CASSPGTGGGDEQFF. The CDR3 DNA reads TGTGCCAGCTCACCCGGGACAGGGGGAGGTGATGAGCAGTTCTTC.

This chain uses TRBV30 with TRBJ1-1, with D uncertain. Trimming removed 2 bases at V and 1 base at J, with 8 bases between. The CDR3 covers 13 residues. CDR1 is GTSNPN and CDR2 is SVGIG in the germline V gene (reference sequence). The CDR3 protein is CAWSIRQNTEAFF. CDR3 nucleotide sequence: TGTGCCTGGAGTATACGACAGAACACTGAAGCTTTCTTT.

V and J are TRBV6-5 and TRBJ1-1; D not resolved. Trimming removed 0 bases at V and 1 base at J, with 6 bases between. Per the germline V gene, CDR1 is MNHEY and CDR2 is SVGAGI. This CDR3 comprises 14 residues. Written as DNA, the CDR3 is TGTGCCAGCAGTTACTCGCCAGGGAACACTGAAGCTTTCTTT. The encoded protein is CASSYSPGNTEAFF.